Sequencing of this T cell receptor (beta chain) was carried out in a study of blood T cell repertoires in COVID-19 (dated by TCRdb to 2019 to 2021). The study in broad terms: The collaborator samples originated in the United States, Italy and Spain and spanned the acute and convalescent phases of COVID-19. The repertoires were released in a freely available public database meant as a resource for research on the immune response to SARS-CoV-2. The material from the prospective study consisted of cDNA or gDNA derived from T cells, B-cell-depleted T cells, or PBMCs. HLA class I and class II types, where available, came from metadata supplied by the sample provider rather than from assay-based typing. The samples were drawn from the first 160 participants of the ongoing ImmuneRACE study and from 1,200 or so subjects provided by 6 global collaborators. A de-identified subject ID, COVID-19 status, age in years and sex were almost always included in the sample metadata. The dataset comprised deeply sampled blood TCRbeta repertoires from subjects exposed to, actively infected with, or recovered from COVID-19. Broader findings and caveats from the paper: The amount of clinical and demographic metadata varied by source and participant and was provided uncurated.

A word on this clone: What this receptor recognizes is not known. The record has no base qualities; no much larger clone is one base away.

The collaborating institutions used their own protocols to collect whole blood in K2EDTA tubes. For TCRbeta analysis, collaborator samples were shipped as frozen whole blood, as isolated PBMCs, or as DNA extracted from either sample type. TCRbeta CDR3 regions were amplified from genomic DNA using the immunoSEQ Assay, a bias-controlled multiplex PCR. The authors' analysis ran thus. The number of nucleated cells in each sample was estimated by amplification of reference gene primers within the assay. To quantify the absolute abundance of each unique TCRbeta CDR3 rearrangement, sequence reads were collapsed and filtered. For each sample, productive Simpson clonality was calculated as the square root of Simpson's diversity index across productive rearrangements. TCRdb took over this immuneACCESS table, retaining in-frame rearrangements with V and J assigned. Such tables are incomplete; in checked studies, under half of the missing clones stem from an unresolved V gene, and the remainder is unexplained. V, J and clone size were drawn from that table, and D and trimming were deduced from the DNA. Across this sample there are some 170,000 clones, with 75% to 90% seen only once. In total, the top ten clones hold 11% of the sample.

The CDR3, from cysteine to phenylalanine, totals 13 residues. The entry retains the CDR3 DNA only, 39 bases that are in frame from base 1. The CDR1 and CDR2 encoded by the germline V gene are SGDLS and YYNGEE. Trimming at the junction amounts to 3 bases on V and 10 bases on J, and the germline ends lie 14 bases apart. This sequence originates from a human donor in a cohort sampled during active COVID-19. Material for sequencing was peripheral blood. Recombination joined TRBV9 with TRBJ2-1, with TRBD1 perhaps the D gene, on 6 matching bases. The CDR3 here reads CASSAGRGWEQFF. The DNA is TGTGCCAGCAGCGCCGGCAGGGGATGGGAGCAGTTCTTC. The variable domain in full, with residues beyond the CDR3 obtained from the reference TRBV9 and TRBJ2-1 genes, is DSGVTQTPKHLITATGQRVTLRCSPRSGDLSVYWYQQSLDQGLQFLIQYYNGEERAKGNILERFSAQQFPDLHSELNLSSLELGDSALYFCASSAGRGWEQFFGPGTRLTVL.